The 22 T cell receptor beta chains reported below all come from one sample, sequenced in a study of cytomegalovirus exposure and HLA in healthy donors. Produced via immunoSEQ multiplex PCR; TCRdb's table is partial and in-frame only. The sample carries 150,000 to 200,000 clones, over 85% recorded once. Sequencing input: PBMCs. These receptors originate from a woman aged 18-29 years in good health and CMV-seropositive.

The chain recombines TRBV27 with TRBJ2-7; TRBD2 agrees at 7 bases. The V gene end was trimmed by 4 bases and the J gene end by 10 bases; junction bases not matched to a gene: 16. This CDR3 comprises 15 residues. In germline, CDR1 is MNHEY, CDR2 SMNVEV (reference sequence). Here the CDR3 reads CASSSPWEGRFHQYF. In nucleotides, the CDR3 is TGTGCCAGCAGTTCGCCGTGGGAGGGGCGATTTCATCAGTACTTC.

A note on this clone: A read error may produce the germline difference seen at one junction end. The rearrangement uses TRBV28 and TRBJ2-7, with 10 bases identical to TRBD1. The CDR3 is 13 amino acids. CDR1 MDHEN and CDR2 SYDVKM come from the germline V gene. The CDR3 reads CASSSEDRGNVLF. CDR3 DNA: TGTGCCAGCAGTTCCGAGGACAGGGGGAATGTCCTCTTC.

In nucleotides, the CDR3 is TGTGCCAGCAGCTTATTTGGGCTAGCGGTGGCCCCTGGGGCCAACGTCCTGACTTTC. This encodes CASSLFGLAVAPGANVLTF. J is TRBJ2-6 and V is TRBV7-9, with TRBD2 matching 7 bases. J gave up 2 bases and V 2 bases, and 12 bases lay outside the gene matches. Per germline, CDR1 SEHNR and CDR2 FQNEAQ (reference sequence). The CDR3 sequence is 19 residues long.

The chain joins TRBV19 to TRBJ2-7; D is ambiguous. The germline V and J ends were trimmed by 5 bases and 4 bases, with 18 bases remaining between them. The CDR3 totals 15 residues. Germline assignment: CDR1 LNHDA and CDR2 SQIVND (reference sequence). In nucleotides, the CDR3 is TGTGCCAGTAGTGTCCGCGTGACCTGGGCTTACGAGCAGTACTTC. Protein sequence: CASSVRVTWAYEQYF.

Only one count was recorded for this clone. The chain links TRBV28 to TRBJ2-5, with D maybe TRBD1 (6 bases). Germline CDR1 reads MDHEN; CDR2 reads SYDVKM. V was cut by 6 bases and J by 2 bases, with 19 bases left in between. The CDR3 has 16 amino acids. CDR3 protein: CASSSPTGWGQETQYF. In nucleotides, the CDR3 is TGTGCCAGCAGCTCACCGACAGGATGGGGACAAGAGACCCAGTACTTC.

This chain joins TRBV14 and TRBJ2-2; D call uncertain. From germline, CDR1 is SGHDN and CDR2 FVKESK. Trimming pared 2 bases from V and 3 bases from J, leaving 10 bases between. This CDR3 has 15 residues. The CDR3 sequence is CASSQRSGYTGELFF. The CDR3, as DNA: TGTGCCAGCAGCCAAAGGTCAGGATACACCGGGGAGCTGTTTTTT. Filled out from reference TRBV14 and TRBJ2-2, the complete variable domain reads EAGVTQFPSHSVIEKGQTVTLRCDPISGHDNLYWYRRVMGKEIKFLLHFVKESKQDESGMPNNRFLAERTGGTYSTLKVQPAELEDSGVYFCASSQRSGYTGELFFGEGSRLTVL.

The chain joins TRBV19 to TRBJ1-1, with TRBD1 matching over 8 bases. The ends lost 5 bases at V and 4 bases at J; junction bases unmatched: 3. Germline CDR1 reads LNHDA; CDR2 reads SQIVND (reference sequence). The CDR3 consists of 13 residues. The CDR3 DNA is TGTGCCAGTAGTTTTACAGGGGGCACTGAAGCTTTCTTT. Residues: CASSFTGGTEAFF.

The chain links TRBV18 to TRBJ2-3, with 7 nucleotides matching TRBD1. The CDR3 runs to 16 residues. With 1 base clipped from V and 3 bases from J, the junction kept 7 bases outside the gene matches. Germline loops: CDR1 KGHSH, CDR2 LQKENI. CDR3 protein: CASSPLTGATTDTQYF. CDR3 DNA: TGTGCCAGCTCACCACTCACAGGGGCGACGACAGATACGCAGTATTTT.

This clone was detected once. The chain is built from TRBV7-3 and TRBJ2-3; TRBD2 might be the D (6 bases). Trimming shortened V by 7 bases and J by 2 bases, and 10 bases separated the two germline ends. The CDR3 contains 13 residues. The germline V gene has CDR1 SGHTA and CDR2 FQGTGA. The CDR3 is CASNQGLTDTQYF. The CDR3 region has the DNA TGTGCCAGCAATCAGGGACTCACAGATACGCAGTATTTT.

This rearrangement joins TRBV4-2 to TRBJ2-7; 13 bases are shared with TRBD2. Germline V CDR1 and CDR2: LGHNA, YNFKEQ. V lost 4 bases, J lost 6 bases, and 9 bases stayed unmatched. The CDR3 is made up of 16 amino acids. Here the CDR3 DNA reads TGTGCCAGCAGCCCCTCCGGGACTAGCGGGAATCCCGAGCAGTACTTC. Its protein product is CASSPSGTSGNPEQYF.

The chain recombines TRBV27 with TRBJ2-1; the match to TRBD2 covers 10 bases. The CDR3 sequence is 15 residues long. J lost 9 bases, V lost 3 bases, and 8 bases had no gene match. The germline gives CDR1 MNHEY, CDR2 SMNVEV (reference sequence). CDR3 nucleotide sequence: TGTGCCAGCAGTTTGTCTCTAGCGGGAGTAGGTGAGCAGTTCTTC. Its translation: CASSLSLAGVGEQFF.

J is TRBJ1-1 and V is TRBV28, with D perhaps TRBD1 (5 bases). The germline gives CDR1 MDHEN, CDR2 SYDVKM. The V end was cut by 4 bases, the J end by 5 bases, with 14 bases between. The CDR3 length is 14 residues. The CDR3 DNA reads as TGTGCCAGCAGTTCCGGCCAGGGAGGTACTGAAGCTTTCTTT. Its translation is CASSSGQGGTEAFF.

The chain is built from TRBV4-2 and TRBJ1-1; 7 bases are a match to TRBD1. The CDR3 extends over 14 amino acids. Per germline, CDR1 LGHNA and CDR2 YNFKEQ. Trimming cost V 5 bases and J 5 bases; bases outside gene matches: 8. The CDR3, as DNA: TGTGCCAGCAGCATATACAGGGGAAGAACTGAAGCTTTCTTT. It encodes CASSIYRGRTEAFF.

In its sample, this clone was seen a few times. V usage is TRBV5-1 and J usage is TRBJ2-1; maybe TRBD2 (5 bases). V was pared by 2 bases and J by 9 bases, with 18 bases between. The V gene's germline CDR1 is SGHRS and CDR2 YFSETQ. The CDR3 consists of 15 residues. The CDR3 sequence is CASSFGLPFSSEQFF. The CDR3 bases are TGCGCCAGCAGCTTTGGACTTCCCTTTAGCAGTGAGCAGTTCTTC.

In regard to this clone: Germline and junction disagree at one end, which may indicate a read error. The chain couples TRBV16 to TRBJ1-1; weak D call: TRBD1 (6 bases). Germline-derived CDR1 and CDR2 are KGHSY and FQNENV. This CDR3 spans 14 amino acids. CDR3 bases: TGTGCCAGCACCCAACAGGGCCGTAACACTGAAGCTTTCTTT. Protein product: CASTQQGRNTEAFF.

The chain joins TRBV30 to TRBJ1-1; 9 bases fit TRBD1. The V gene end was trimmed by 1 base and the J gene end by 2 bases; junction bases not matched to a gene: 11. CDR1 is GTSNPN and CDR2 is SVGIG in the germline V gene (reference sequence). This CDR3 has 17 residues. The DNA of the CDR3 is TGTGCCTGGAGTGCCCCTCCGTGGGACAGGGTAAACACTGAAGCTTTCTTT. It is translated as CAWSAPPWDRVNTEAFF.

This clone appeared once. The genes are TRBV5-1 and TRBJ2-7; D is possibly TRBD2 (6 bases). The CDR3 loop spans 16 amino acids. Germline CDR1 reads SGHRS; CDR2 reads YFSETQ. The germline V and J ends were trimmed by 3 bases and 3 bases, with 19 bases remaining between them. The DNA for the CDR3 is TGCGCCAGCAGCTCCAACGAGGGACTTAGGGGCTACGAGCAGTACTTC. It is translated as CASSSNEGLRGYEQYF.

The chain is built from TRBV7-3 and TRBJ1-5; D might be TRBD1 (5 bases). This CDR3 is 13 amino acids long. V was clipped by 5 bases and J by 3 bases, with 8 bases between them. The germline CDR1 and CDR2 sequences are SGHTA and FQGTGA. Here the CDR3 DNA reads TGTGCCAGCAGCCAGGGCCCCAATCAGCCCCAGCATTTT. It translates to CASSQGPNQPQHF.

This rearrangement joins TRBV9 to TRBJ2-1; tentatively, D is TRBD1 (6 bases). This CDR3 has 15 residues. Trimming took off 3 bases at V and 1 base at J, with 11 bases between the two ends. Germline V gene lookup returns CDR1 SGDLS and CDR2 YYNGEE. CDR3 sequence (DNA): TGTGCCAGCAGCGCGACCAGGGGTTCCTACAATGAGCAGTTCTTC. Its protein product is CASSATRGSYNEQFF.

The chain links TRBV20-1 to TRBJ2-5; no clear D. V was trimmed by 7 bases and J by 3 bases, leaving 9 bases between them. CDR1 is DFQATT, CDR2 SNEGSKA, per germline (reference sequence). The CDR3 is made up of 11 amino acids. The CDR3 nucleotides are TGCAGTGTCCTCAGAAAAGAGACCCAGTACTTC. Translating it yields CSVLRKETQYF.

V gene TRBV28 combines with J gene TRBJ2-2; D is possibly TRBD2 (5 bases). Trimming left V 3 bases short and J 4 bases short, with 9 bases between. CDR1 and CDR2 from the germline V gene are MDHEN and SYDVKM. This CDR3 has 14 amino acids. CDR3 DNA: TGTGCCAGCAGTTTTCCGGGGTCCACCGGGGAGCTGTTTTTT. This translates into CASSFPGSTGELFF.

This chain links TRBV25-1 with TRBJ1-1; TRBD1 aligns across 9 bases. From germline, CDR1 is MGHDK and CDR2 SYGVNS. Trimming cost V 6 bases and J 4 bases; bases outside gene matches: 9. The CDR3 sequence is 15 residues long. The CDR3 DNA follows: TGTGCCAGCAGCCCAGACAGGGGGTGGGCCACTGAAGCTTTCTTT. Translated, it gives CASSPDRGWATEAFF.